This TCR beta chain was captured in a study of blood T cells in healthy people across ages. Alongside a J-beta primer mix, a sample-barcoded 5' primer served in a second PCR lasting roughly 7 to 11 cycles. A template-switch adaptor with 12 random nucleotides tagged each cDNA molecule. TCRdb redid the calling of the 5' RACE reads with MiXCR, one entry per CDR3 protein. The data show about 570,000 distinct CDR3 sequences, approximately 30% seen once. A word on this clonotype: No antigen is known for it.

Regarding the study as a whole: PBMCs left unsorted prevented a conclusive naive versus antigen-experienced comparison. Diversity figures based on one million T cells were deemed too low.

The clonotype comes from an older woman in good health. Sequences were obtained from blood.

CDR3 sequence (DNA): TGTGTTCCGAGGGAGACCCAGTACTTC. It encodes CVPRETQYF. The chain uses TRBV7-2 and TRBJ2-5; D call uncertain. The CDR3 length is 9 residues. CDR1 and CDR2 from the germline V gene are SGHTA and FQGNSA.